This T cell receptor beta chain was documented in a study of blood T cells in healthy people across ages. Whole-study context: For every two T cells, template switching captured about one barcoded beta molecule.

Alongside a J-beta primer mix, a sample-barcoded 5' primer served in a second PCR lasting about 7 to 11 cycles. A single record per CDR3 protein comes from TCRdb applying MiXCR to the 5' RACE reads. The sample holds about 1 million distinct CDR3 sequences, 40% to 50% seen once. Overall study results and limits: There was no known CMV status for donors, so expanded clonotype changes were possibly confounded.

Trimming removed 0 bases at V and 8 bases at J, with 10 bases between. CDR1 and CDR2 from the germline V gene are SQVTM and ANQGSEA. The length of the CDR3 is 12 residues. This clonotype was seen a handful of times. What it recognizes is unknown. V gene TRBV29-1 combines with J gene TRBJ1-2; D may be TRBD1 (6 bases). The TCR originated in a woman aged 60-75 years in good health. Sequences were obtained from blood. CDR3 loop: CSVEEAQGGYTF. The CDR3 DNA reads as TGCAGCGTTGAAGAGGCGCAGGGGGGCTACACCTTC.